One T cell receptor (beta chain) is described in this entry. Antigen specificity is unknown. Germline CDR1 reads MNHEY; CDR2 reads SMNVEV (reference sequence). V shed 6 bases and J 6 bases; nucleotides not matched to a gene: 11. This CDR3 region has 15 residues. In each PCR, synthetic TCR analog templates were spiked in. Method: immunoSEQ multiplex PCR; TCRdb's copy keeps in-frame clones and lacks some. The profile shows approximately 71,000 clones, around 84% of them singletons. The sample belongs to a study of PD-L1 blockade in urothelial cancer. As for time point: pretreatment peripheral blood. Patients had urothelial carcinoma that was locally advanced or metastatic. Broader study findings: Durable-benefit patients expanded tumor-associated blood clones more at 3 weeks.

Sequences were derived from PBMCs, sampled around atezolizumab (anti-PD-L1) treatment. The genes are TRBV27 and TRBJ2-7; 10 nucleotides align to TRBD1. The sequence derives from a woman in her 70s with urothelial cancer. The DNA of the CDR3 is TGTGCCAGCAGCCCCAACCGGGACAGGGGAACCGAGCAGTACTTC. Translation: CASSPNRDRGTEQYF.